This T cell receptor (beta chain) was recorded in a study of blood T cell repertoires in COVID-19. Study-level background: Acute-phase and convalescent COVID-19 samples originated in the United States, Italy and Spain. From T cells, B-cell-depleted T cells, or PBMCs came the material, which was cDNA or gDNA.

The CDR3 totals 16 residues. CDR1 is SGHTA and CDR2 is FQGNSA in the germline V gene. The V and J ends lost 2 bases and 1 base, in that order; junction bases with no gene match: 4. Under the authors' procedure: Reference gene primer amplification gave estimated nucleated cell counts. Assay used: immunoSEQ multiplex PCR; TCRdb lists only in-frame clones, some missing. The V and J calls and the clone size are those of that table, but D and trimming were determined from the DNA. The sample lists about 130,000 clones, about 78% seen once, with 9.5% to 13% in the top ten. This TCR derives from a man aged 55 to 70 who had recovered from COVID-19. The chain recombines TRBV7-2 with TRBJ2-1; the match to TRBD2 covers 8 bases. Material: peripheral blood. CDR3 sequence: CASSLSGGKSYNEQFF. In DNA, the CDR3 is TGTGCCAGCAGCTTAAGCGGGGGTAAATCCTACAATGAGCAGTTCTTC.